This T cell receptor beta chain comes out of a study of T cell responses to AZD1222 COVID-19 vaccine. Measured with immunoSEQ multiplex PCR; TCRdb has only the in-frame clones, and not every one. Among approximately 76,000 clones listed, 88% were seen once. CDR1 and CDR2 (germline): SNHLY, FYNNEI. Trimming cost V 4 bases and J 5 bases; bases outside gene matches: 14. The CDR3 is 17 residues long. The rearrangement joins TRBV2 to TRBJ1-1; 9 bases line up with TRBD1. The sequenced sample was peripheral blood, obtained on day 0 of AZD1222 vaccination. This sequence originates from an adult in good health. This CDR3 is CASSGMAGQGFVTEAFF. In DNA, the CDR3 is TGTGCCAGCAGTGGAATGGCGGGACAGGGCTTTGTGACTGAAGCTTTCTTT.